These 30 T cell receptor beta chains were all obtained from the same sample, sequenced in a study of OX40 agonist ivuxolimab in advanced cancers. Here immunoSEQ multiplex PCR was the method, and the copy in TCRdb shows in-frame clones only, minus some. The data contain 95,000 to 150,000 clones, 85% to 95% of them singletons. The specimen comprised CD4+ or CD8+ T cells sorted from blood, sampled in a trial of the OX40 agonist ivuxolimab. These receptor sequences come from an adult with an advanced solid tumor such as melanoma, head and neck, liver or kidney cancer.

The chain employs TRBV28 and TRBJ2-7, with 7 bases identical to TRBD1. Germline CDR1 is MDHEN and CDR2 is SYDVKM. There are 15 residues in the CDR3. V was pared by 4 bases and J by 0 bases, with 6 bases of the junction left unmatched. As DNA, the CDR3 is TGTGCCAGCAGTTCCTTAGGGACAGCCTCCTACGAGCAGTACTTC. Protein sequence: CASSSLGTASYEQYF.

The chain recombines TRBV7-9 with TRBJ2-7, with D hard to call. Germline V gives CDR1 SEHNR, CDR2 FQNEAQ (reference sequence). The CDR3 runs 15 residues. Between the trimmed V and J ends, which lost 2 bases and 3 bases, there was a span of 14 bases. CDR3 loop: CASSLLAVKSYEQYF. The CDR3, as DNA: TGTGCCAGCAGCTTATTGGCAGTAAAGAGCTACGAGCAGTACTTC.

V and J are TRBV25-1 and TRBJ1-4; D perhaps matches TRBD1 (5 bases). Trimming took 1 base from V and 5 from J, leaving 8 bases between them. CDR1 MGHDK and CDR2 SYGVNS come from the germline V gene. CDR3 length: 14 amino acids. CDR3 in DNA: TGTGCCAGCAGTGAATTGGGGGAAAATGAAAAACTGTTTTTT. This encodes CASSELGENEKLFF.

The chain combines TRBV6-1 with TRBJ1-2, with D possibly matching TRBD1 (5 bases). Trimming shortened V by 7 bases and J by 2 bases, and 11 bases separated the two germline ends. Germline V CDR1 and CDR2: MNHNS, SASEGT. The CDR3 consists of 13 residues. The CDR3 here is CASNDPGNYGYTF. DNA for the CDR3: TGTGCCAGCAATGATCCAGGGAACTATGGCTACACCTTC.

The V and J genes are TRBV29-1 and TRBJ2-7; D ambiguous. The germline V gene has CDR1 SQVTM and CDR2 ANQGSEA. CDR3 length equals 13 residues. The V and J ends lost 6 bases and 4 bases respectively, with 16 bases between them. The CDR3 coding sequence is TGCAGCGTGTTAAGGCAATCCCCTTACGAGCAGTACTTC. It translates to CSVLRQSPYEQYF.

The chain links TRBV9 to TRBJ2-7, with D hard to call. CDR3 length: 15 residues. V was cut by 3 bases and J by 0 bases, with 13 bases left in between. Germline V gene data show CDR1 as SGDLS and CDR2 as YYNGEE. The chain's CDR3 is CASSALDQSSYEQYF. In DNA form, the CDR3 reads TGTGCCAGCAGCGCGTTGGACCAAAGCTCCTACGAGCAGTACTTC.

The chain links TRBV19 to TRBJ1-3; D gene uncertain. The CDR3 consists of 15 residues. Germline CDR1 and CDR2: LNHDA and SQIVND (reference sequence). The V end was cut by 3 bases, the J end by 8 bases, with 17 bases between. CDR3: CASSMDGREGDTIYF. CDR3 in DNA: TGTGCCAGTAGTATGGACGGGAGAGAGGGAGACACCATATATTTT.

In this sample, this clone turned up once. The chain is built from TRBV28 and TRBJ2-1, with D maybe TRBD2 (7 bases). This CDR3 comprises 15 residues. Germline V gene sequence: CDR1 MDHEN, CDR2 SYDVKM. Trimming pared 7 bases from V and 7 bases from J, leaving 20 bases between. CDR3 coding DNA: TGTGCCAGCATCGGGGGCGGGAGTTTTAGGAATGAGCAGTTCTTC. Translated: CASIGGGSFRNEQFF.

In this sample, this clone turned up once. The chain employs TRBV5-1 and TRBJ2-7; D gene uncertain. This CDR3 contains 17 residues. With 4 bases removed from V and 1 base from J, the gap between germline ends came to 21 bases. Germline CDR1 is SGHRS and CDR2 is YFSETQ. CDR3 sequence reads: CASSIRATSAVSYEQYF. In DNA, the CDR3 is TGCGCCAGCAGCATACGGGCAACCTCGGCCGTGTCCTACGAGCAGTACTTC.

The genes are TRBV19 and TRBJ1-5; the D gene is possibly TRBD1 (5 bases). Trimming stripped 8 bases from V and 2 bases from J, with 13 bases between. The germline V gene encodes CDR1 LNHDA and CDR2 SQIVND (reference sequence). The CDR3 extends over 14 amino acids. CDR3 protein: CASERGIGNQPQHF. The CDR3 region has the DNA TGTGCCAGTGAGCGGGGGATAGGCAATCAGCCCCAGCATTTT.

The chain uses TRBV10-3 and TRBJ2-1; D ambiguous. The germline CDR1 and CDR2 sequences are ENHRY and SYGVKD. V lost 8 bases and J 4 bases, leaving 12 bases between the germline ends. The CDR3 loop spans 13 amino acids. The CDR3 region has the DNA TGTGCCATCGGAAGTCCGAATTACAATGAGCAGTTCTTC. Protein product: CAIGSPNYNEQFF.

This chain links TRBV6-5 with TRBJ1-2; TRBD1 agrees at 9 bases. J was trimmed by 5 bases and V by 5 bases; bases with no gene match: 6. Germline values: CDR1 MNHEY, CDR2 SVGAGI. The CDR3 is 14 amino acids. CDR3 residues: CASSEGTGLYGYTF. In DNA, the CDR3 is TGTGCCAGCAGTGAAGGGACAGGGCTTTATGGCTACACCTTC.

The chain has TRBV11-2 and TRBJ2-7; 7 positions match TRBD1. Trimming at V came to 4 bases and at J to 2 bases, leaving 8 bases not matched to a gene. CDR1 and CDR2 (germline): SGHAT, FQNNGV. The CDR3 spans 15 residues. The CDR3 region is CASSSGQAVAYEQYF. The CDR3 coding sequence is TGTGCCAGCAGCTCCGGACAGGCGGTTGCCTACGAGCAGTACTTC.

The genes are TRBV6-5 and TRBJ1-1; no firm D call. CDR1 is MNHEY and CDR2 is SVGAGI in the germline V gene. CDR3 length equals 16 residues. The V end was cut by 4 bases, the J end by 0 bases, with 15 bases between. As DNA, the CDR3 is TGTGCCAGCAGTTCACGCCCAGGACGGATGAACACTGAAGCTTTCTTT. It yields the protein CASSSRPGRMNTEAFF.

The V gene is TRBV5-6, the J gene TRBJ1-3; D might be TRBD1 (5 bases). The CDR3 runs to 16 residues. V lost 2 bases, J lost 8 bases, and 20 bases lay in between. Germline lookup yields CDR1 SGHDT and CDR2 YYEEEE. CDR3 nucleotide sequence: TGTGCCAGCAGCTTTCCAACAGGTCAACTCGATGACACCATATATTTT. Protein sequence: CASSFPTGQLDDTIYF.

Written as DNA, the CDR3 is TGTGCCAGTAGCATCAGGACAGGGGGGGTTAGTGAAGCTTTCTTT. As protein: CASSIRTGGVSEAFF. This rearrangement joins TRBV19 to TRBJ1-1; 10 nucleotides line up with TRBD1. The germline gives CDR1 LNHDA, CDR2 SQIVND (reference sequence). The V segment lost 6 bases and the J segment 7 bases; nucleotides outside the gene matches: 11. The CDR3 totals 15 residues.

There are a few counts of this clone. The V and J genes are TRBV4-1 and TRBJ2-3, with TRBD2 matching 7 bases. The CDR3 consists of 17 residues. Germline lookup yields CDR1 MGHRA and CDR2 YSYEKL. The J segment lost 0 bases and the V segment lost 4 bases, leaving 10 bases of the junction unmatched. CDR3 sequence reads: CASSPLDRLASTDTQYF. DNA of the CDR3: TGCGCCAGCAGCCCGCTTGATCGACTAGCCAGCACAGATACGCAGTATTTT.

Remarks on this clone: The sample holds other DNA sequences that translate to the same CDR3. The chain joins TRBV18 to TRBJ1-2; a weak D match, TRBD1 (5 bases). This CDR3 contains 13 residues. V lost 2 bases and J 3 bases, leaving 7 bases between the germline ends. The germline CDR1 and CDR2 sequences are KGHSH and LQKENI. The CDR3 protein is CASSPDRDYGYTF. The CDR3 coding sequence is TGTGCCAGCTCACCAGACAGAGACTATGGCTACACCTTC.

CDR3 protein: CASSLPSAIDIQYF. DNA of the CDR3: TGTGCCAGCAGTTTACCCAGCGCGATCGACATTCAGTACTTC. J is TRBJ2-4 and V is TRBV28; D not certain. The germline V gene has CDR1 MDHEN and CDR2 SYDVKM. The CDR3 sequence is 14 residues long. V was trimmed by 2 bases and J by 8 bases, leaving 13 bases between them.

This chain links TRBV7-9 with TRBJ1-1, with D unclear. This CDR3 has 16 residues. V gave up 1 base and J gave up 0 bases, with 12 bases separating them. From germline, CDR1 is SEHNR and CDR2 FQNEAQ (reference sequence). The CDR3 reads CASSLVVTEMNTEAFF. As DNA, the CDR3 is TGTGCCAGCAGCTTAGTCGTGACCGAAATGAACACTGAAGCTTTCTTT. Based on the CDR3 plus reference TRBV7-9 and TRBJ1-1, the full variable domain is DTGVSQNPRHKITKRGQNVTFRCDPISEHNRLYWYRQTLGQGPEFLTYFQNEAQLEKSRLLSDRFSAERPKGSFSTLEIQRTEQGDSAMYLCASSLVVTEMNTEAFFGQGTRLTVV.

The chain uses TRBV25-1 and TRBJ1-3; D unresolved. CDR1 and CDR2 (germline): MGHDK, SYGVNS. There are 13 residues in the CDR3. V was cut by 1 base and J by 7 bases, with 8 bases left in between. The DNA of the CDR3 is TGTGCCAGCAGTGAATCGGGCAGTAACACCATATATTTT. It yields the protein CASSESGSNTIYF.

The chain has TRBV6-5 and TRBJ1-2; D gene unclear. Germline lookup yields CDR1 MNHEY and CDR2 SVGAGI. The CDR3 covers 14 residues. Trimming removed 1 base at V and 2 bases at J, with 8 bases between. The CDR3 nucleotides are TGTGCCAGCAGTTACTTTGGGAGAAACTATGGCTACACCTTC. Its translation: CASSYFGRNYGYTF.

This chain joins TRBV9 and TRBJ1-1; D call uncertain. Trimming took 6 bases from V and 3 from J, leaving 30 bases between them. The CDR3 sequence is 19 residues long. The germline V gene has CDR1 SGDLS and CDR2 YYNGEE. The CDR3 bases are TGTGCCAGCACAAGTGGGCACCCCGTCCACCTAAAGGACTACACTGAAGCTTTCTTT. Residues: CASTSGHPVHLKDYTEAFF. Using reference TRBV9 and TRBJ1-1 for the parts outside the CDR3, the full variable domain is DSGVTQTPKHLITATGQRVTLRCSPRSGDLSVYWYQQSLDQGLQFLIQYYNGEERAKGNILERFSAQQFPDLHSELNLSSLELGDSALYFCASTSGHPVHLKDYTEAFFGQGTRLTVV.

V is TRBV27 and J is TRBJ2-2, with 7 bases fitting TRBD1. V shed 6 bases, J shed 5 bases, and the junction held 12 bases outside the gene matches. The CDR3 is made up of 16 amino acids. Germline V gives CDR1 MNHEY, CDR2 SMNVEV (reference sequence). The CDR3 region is CASSRRPGQSTGELFF. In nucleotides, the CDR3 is TGTGCCAGCAGCCGCAGACCGGGACAGTCAACCGGGGAGCTGTTTTTT.

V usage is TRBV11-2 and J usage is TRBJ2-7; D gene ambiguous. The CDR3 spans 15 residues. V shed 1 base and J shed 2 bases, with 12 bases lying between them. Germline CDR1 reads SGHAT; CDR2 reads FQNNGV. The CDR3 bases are TGTGCCAGCAGCTTAGGGGCTCAAACGACCTACGAGCAGTACTTC. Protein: CASSLGAQTTYEQYF.

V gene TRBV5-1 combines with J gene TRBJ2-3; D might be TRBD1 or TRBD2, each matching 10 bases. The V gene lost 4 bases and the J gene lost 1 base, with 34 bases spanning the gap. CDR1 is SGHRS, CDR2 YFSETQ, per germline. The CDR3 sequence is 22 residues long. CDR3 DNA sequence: TGCGCCAGCAGCCATAATCCGTGGACAGGGGGACAAAGCGGGAGGGGCACAGATACGCAGTATTTT. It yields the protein CASSHNPWTGGQSGRGTDTQYF. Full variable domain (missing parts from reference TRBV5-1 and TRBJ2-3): KAGVTQTPRYLIKTRGQQVTLSCSPISGHRSVSWYQQTPGQGLQFLFEYFSETQRNKGNFPGRFSGRQFSNSRSEMNVSTLELGDSALYLCASSHNPWTGGQSGRGTDTQYFGPGTRLTVL.

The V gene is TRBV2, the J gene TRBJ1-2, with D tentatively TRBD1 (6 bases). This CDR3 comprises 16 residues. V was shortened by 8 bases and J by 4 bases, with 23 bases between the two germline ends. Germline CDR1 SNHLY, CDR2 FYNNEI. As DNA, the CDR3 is TGTGCCAGCTCGAGGGACATCACGGGGGACCCCTATGGCTACACCTTC. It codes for CASSRDITGDPYGYTF.

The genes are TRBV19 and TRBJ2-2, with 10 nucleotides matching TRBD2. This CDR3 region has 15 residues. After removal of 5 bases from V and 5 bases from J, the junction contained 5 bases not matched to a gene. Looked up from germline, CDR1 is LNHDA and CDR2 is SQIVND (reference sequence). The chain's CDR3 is CASSASSGRTGELFF. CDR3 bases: TGTGCCAGTAGTGCTTCTAGCGGGAGAACCGGGGAGCTGTTTTTT.

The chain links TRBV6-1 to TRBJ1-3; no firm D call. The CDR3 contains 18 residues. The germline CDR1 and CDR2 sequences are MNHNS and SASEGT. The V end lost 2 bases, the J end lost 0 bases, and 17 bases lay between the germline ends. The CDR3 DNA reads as TGTGCCAGCAGTGAAATTCTTAGGAGATCAGGCTCTGGAAACACCATATATTTT. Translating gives CASSEILRRSGSGNTIYF.

The CDR3 region has the DNA TGTGCCAGCAGCTTGGCGGGAAGCGGGGGGGCCTATGAGACCCAGTACTTC. Encoded protein: CASSLAGSGGAYETQYF. The gene calls are TRBV5-6 and TRBJ2-5; 10 nucleotides agree with TRBD2. V gave up 0 bases and J gave up 5 bases; unmatched junction bases: 10. Germline CDR1 reads SGHDT; CDR2 reads YYEEEE. This CDR3 has 17 residues.